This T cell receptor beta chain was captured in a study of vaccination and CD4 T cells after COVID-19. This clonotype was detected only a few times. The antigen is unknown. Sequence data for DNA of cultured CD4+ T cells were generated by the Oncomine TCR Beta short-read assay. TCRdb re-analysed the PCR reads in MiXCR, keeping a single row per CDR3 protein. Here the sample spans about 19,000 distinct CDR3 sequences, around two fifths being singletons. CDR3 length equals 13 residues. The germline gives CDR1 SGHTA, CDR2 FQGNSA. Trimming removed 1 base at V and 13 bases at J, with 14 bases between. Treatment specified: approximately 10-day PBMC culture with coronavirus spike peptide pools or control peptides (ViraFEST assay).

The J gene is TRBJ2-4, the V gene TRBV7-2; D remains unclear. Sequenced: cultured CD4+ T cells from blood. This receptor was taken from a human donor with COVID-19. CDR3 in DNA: TGTGCCAGCAGCTTAGGGGAAGCGAGGCCCCAGTACTTC. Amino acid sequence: CASSLGEARPQYF.